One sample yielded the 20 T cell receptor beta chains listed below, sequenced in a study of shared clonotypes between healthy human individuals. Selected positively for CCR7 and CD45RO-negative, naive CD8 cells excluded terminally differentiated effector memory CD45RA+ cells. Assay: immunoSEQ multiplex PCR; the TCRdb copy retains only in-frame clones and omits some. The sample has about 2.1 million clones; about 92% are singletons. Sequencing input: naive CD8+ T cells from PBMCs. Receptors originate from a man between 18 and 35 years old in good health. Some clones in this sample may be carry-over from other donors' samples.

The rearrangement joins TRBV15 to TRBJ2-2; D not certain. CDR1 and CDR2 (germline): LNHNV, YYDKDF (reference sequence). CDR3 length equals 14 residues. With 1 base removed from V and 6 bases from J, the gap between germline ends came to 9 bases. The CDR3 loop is CATSRVVGSGELFF. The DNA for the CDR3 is TGTGCCACCAGCAGAGTCGTGGGGTCCGGGGAGCTGTTTTTT.

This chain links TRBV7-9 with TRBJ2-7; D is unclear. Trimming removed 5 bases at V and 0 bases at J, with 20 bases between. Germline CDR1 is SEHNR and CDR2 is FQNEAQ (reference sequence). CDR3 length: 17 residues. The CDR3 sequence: CASSQDSRVANSYEQYF. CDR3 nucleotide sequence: TGTGCCAGCAGCCAAGACTCCCGGGTGGCGAACTCCTACGAGCAGTACTTC.

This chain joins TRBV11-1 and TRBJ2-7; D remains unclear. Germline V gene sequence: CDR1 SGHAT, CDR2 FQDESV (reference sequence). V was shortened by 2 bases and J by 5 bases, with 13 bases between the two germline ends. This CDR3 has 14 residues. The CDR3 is CASSLILDADEQYF. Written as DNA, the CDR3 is TGTGCCAGCAGCTTAATCCTAGATGCGGACGAGCAGTACTTC.

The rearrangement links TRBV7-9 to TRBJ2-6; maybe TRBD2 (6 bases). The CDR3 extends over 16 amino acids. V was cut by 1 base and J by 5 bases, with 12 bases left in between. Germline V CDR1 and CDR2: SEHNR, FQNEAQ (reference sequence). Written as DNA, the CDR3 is TGTGCCAGCAGCTTAGGGGAGGTCCGCTGGGCCAACGTCCTGACTTTC. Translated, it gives CASSLGEVRWANVLTF.

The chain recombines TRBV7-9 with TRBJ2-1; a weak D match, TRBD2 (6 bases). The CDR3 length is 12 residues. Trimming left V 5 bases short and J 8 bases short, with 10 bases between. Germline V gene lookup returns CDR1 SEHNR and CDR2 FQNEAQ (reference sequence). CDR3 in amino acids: CASSITSYEQFF. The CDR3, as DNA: TGTGCCAGCAGCATAACTAGCTATGAGCAGTTCTTC.

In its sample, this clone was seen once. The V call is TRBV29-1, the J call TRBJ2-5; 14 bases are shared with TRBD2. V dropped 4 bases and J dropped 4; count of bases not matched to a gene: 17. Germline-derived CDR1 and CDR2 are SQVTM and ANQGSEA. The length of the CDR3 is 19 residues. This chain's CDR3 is CSVVGVTSGRAVGGETQYF. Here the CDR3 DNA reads TGCAGCGTTGTGGGGGTGACTAGCGGGAGGGCCGTGGGAGGAGAGACCCAGTACTTC.

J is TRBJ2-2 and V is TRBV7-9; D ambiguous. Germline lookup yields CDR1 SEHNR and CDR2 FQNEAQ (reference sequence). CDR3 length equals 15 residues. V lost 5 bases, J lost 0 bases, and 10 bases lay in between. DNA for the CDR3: TGTGCCAGCAGCCCAGGTGCGACGAACACCGGGGAGCTGTTTTTT. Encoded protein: CASSPGATNTGELFF. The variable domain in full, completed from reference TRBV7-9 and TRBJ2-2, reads DTGVSQNPRHKITKRGQNVTFRCDPISEHNRLYWYRQTLGQGPEFLTYFQNEAQLEKSRLLSDRFSAERPKGSFSTLEIQRTEQGDSAMYLCASSPGATNTGELFFGEGSRLTVL.

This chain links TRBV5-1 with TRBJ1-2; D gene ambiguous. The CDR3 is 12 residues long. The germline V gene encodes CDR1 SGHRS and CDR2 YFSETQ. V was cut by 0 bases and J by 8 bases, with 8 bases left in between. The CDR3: CASSLVAEGYTF. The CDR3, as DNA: TGCGCCAGCAGCTTGGTGGCGGAAGGCTACACCTTC.

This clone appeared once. In DNA form, the CDR3 reads TGTGCCAGCAGCGGGGTAGGGGGGCGGCAGACTGAAGCTTTCTTT. Encoded protein: CASSGVGGRQTEAFF. The V call is TRBV5-6, the J call TRBJ1-1; D might be TRBD1 (6 bases). The CDR3 spans 15 residues. V dropped 4 bases and J dropped 5 bases, with 18 bases sitting between them. Per the germline V gene, CDR1 is SGHDT and CDR2 is YYEEEE.

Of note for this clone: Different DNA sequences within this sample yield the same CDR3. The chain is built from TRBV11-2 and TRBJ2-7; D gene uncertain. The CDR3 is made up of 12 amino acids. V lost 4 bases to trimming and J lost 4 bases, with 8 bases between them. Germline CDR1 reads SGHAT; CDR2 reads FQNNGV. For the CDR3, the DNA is TGTGCCAGCAGCTCCGAGAGTTACGAGCAGTACTTC. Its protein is CASSSESYEQYF.

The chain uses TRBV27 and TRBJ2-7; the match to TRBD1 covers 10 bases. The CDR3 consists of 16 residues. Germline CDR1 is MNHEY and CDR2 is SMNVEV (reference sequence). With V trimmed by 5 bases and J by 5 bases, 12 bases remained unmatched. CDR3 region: CASSGGSGQGLHEQYF. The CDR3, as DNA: TGTGCCAGCAGTGGAGGATCGGGACAGGGGTTACACGAGCAGTACTTC.

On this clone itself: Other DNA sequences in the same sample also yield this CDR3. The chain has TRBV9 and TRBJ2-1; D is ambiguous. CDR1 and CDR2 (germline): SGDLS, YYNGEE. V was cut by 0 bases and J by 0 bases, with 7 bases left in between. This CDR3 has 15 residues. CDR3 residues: CASSVERSSYNEQFF. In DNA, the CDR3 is TGTGCCAGCAGCGTAGAACGAAGCTCCTACAATGAGCAGTTCTTC.

The CDR3 protein is CASSFVPGAGSPNTEAFF. Here the CDR3 DNA reads TGTGCCAGCAGCTTCGTGCCGGGGGCAGGGTCTCCGAACACTGAAGCTTTCTTT. V and J are TRBV7-9 and TRBJ1-1, with a weak D call TRBD1 (6 bases). Germline loops: CDR1 SEHNR, CDR2 FQNEAQ (reference sequence). The length of the CDR3 is 18 residues. Deletions cut 3 bases from V and 1 base from J, with 21 bases between.

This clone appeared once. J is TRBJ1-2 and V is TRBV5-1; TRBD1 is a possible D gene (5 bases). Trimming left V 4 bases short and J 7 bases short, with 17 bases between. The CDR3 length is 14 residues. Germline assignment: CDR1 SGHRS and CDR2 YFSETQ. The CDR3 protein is CASSARGGGPGYTF. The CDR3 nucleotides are TGCGCCAGCAGCGCCCGGGGCGGGGGACCTGGCTACACCTTC.

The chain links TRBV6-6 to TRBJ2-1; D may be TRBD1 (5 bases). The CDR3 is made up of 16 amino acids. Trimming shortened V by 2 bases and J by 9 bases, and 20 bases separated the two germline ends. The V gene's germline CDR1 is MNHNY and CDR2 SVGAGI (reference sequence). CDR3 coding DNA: TGTGCCAGCAGTTACGCCCCGGAGCCGGCTAGGGGTGAGCAGTTCTTC. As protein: CASSYAPEPARGEQFF.

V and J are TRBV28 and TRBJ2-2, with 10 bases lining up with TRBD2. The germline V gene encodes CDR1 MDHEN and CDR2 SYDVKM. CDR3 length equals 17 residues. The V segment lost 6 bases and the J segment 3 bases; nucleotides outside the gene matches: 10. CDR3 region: CASRRTSGDEYTGELFF. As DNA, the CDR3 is TGTGCCAGCAGACGGACTAGCGGAGATGAGTACACCGGGGAGCTGTTTTTT.

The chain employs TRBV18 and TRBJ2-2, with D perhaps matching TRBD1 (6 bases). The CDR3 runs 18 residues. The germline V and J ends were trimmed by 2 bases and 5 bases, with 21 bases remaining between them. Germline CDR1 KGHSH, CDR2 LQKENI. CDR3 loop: CASSPNIRQASGTGELFF. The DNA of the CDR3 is TGTGCCAGCTCACCAAACATCCGACAGGCCTCGGGGACCGGGGAGCTGTTTTTT.

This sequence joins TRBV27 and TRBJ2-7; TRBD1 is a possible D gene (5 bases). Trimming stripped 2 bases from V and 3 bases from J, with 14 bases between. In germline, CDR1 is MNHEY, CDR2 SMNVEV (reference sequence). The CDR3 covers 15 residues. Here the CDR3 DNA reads TGTGCCAGCAGTTTAAGTATGGACATCGACTACGAGCAGTACTTC. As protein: CASSLSMDIDYEQYF.

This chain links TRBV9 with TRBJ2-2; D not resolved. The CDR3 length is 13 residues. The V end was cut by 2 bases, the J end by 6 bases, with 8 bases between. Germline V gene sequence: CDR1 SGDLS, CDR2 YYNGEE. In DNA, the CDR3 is TGTGCCAGCAGCGTGATTTCCTCCGGGGAGCTGTTTTTT. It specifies CASSVISSGELFF.

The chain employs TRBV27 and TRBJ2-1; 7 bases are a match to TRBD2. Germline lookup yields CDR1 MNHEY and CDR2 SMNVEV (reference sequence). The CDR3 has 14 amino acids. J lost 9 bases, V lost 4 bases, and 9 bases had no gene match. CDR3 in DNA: TGTGCCAGCAGTTATAGGACTAGTGTAGGTGAGCAGTTCTTC. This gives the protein CASSYRTSVGEQFF.